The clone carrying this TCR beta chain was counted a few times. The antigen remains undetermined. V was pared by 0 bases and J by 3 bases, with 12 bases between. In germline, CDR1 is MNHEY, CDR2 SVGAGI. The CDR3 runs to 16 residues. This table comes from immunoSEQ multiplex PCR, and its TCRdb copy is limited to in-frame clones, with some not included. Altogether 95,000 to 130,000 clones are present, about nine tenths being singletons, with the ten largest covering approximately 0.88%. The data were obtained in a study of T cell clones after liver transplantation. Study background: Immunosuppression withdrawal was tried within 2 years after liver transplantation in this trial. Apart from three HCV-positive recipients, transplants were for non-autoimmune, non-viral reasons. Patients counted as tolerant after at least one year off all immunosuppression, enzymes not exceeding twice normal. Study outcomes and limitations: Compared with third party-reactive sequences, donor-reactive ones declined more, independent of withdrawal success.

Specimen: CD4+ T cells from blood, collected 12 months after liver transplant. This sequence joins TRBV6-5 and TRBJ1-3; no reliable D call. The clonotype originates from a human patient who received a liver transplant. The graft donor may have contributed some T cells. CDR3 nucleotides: TGTGCCAGCAGTTACTCGACCCGGGGAGGTGGAAACACCATATATTTT. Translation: CASSYSTRGGGNTIYF.